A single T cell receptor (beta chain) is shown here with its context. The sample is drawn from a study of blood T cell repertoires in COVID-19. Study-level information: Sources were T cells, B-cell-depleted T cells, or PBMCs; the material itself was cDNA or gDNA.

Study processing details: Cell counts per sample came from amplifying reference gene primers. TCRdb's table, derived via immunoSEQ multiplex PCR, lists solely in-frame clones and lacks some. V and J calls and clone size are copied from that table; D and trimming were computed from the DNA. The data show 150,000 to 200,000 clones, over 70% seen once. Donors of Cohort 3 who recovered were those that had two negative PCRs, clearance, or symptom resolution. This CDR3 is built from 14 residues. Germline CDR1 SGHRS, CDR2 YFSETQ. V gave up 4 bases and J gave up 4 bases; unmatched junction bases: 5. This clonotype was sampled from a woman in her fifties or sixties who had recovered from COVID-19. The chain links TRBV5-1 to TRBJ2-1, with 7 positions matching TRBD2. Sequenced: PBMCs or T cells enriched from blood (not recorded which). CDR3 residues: CASSGGSTYNEQFF. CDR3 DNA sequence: TGCGCCAGCAGCGGCGGGAGTACGTACAATGAGCAGTTCTTC.